Reported below is one TCR beta chain. Sequenced by immunoSEQ multiplex PCR; TCRdb stores in-frame clones only, minus some. The sample holds approximately 94,000 clones; about 89% are singletons and the top ten take around 1%. V was pared by 0 bases and J by 7 bases, with 9 bases between. CDR1 and CDR2 (germline): ENHRY, SYGVKD. The CDR3 spans 14 residues. This sample was taken from a study of control samples from healthy donors and cancer patients. The sample was blood. The receptor comes from a woman aged 30 to 39 in good health. The chain is built from TRBV10-3 and TRBJ2-2; a weak D match, TRBD2 (6 bases). The CDR3, as DNA: TGTGCCATCAGTGAGTCGGGGGGAAACGGGGAGCTGTTTTTT. Translated, it gives CAISESGGNGELFF.